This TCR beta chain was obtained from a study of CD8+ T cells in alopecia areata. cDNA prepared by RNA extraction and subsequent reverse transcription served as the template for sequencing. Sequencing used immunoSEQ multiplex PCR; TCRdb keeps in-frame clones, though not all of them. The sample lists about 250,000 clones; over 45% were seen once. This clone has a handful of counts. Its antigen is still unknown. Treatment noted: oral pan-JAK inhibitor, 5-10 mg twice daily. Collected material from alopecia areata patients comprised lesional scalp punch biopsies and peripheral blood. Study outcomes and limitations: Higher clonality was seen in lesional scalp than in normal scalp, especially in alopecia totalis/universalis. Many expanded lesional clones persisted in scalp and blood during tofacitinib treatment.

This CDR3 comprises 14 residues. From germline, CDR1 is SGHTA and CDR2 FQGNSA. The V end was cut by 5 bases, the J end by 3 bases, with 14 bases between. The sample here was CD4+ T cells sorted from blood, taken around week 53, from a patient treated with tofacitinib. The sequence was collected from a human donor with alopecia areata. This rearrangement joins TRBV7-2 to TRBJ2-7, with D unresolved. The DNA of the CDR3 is TGTGCCAGCAGCCGTACGGACCTCCTCTACGAGCAGTACTTC. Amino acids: CASSRTDLLYEQYF.